These T cell receptor beta chains were read from a single sample in a study of cytomegalovirus exposure and HLA in healthy donors. Here immunoSEQ multiplex PCR was the method, and the copy in TCRdb shows in-frame clones only, minus some. This table has 140,000 to 150,000 clones, about 80% appearing once. Sequences were obtained from PBMCs. The source is a man aged 35 to 55 in good health and CMV-seropositive. CDR3s include the opening cysteine and the closing phenylalanine or tryptophan. D genes are given only for firm matches. The listing skips clone size in some rows; elsewhere it reads once, few, many or a size class.

cdr3_nt cdr3_aa v_call clone_size d_call j_call
TGTGCCAGCAGTGGCCTATTGGGCCGGGGGAGGTACGAGCAGTACTTC CASSGLLGRGRYEQYF TRBV21-1 - - TRBJ2-7
TGTGCCAGTAGTATACAGGGGCGCGCAGAGACCCAGTACTTC CASSIQGRAETQYF TRBV19 - - TRBJ2-5
TGTGCCAGTAGTATGGGCATCGAGCAGTACTTC CASSMGIEQYF TRBV19 - - TRBJ2-7
TGTGCCAGCATGGACAGGGGATACGAGACCCAGTACTTC CASMDRGYETQYF TRBV25-1 few TRBD1 TRBJ2-5
TGTGCCAGCAGCTTAGGGGGTGGGGCGGGAGTCAACAATGAGCAGTTCTTC CASSLGGGAGVNNEQFF TRBV7-2 - TRBD2 TRBJ2-1
TGTGCCAGCAGCCCCCAGACAGGGGTTGGAAAACTGTTTTTT CASSPQTGVGKLFF TRBV9 once TRBD1 TRBJ1-4
TGTGCCAGCAGCCAAAGAGGGCCCTATGGCTACACCTTC CASSQRGPYGYTF TRBV28 once - TRBJ1-2
TGTGCCAGCAGTTTTGGCGGGAGGACCTACAATGAGCAGTTCTTC CASSFGGRTYNEQFF TRBV27 - TRBD2 TRBJ2-1
TGTGCCAGCAGCCGGGACAGGTCTTCTGGGGCCAACGGCCTGACTTTC CASSRDRSSGANGLTF TRBV2 - TRBD1 TRBJ2-6
TGTGCCAGCAGTTTGGGGAGGGGTGCGGGTGAAAAACTGTTTTTT CASSLGRGAGEKLFF TRBV27 - - TRBJ1-4